The clone carrying this TCR beta chain was seen a handful of times. The antigen remains undetermined. This entry comes from a study of blood T cells in healthy people across ages. Study details: Template switching captured about one barcoded beta molecule per two T cells. Findings and caveats of the study: Changes in expanded clonotypes were possibly confounded, as the CMV status of donors was unknown.

It was with a sample-barcoded 5' primer and a J-beta primer mix that a second PCR of about 6 to 12 cycles was run. Every sample gave at least 2.5 million paired-end reads containing CDR3. MiXCR was run by TCRdb on the 5' RACE reads, yielding one entry per CDR3 protein. Among approximately 1.5 million distinct CDR3 sequences listed, 30% to 35% were seen once. Extraction yielded at least 5 micrograms of total RNA per sample. The material sequenced was blood. This TCR derives from a young woman in good health.

CDR3 nucleotides: TGTGCCAGCAGCGCAGGACCTTACTACGAGCAGTACTTC. Its protein is CASSAGPYYEQYF. This rearrangement joins TRBV7-9 to TRBJ2-7, with no clear D. V lost 5 bases, J lost 3 bases, and 11 bases lay in between. The germline V gene has CDR1 SEHNR and CDR2 FQNEAQ (reference sequence). This CDR3 is built from 13 residues.